This T cell receptor beta chain originates from a study of T cell repertoires in cytomegalovirus infection. CDR1 SQVTM and CDR2 ANQGSEA come from the germline V gene. The CDR3 consists of 11 residues. Deletions cut 4 bases from V and 4 bases from J, with 8 bases between. TCRdb processed the reads anew with MiXCR; each CDR3 protein has one entry. Among about 230,000 distinct CDR3 sequences listed, about 7% were seen once. This clonotype appeared a few times. Sequencing was done on a sample of PBMCs. The source is a human donor in good health (CMV status not recorded). Some clones in this sample may be carry-over from other donors' samples. The chain combines TRBV29-1 with TRBJ2-7, with D unresolved. The CDR3 nucleotides are TGCAGCGTTGTGTGGGGTTACGAGCAGTACTTC. It codes for CSVVWGYEQYF.